This section outlines one T cell receptor beta chain sequence together with its context. The antigen is not known. This entry comes from a study of blood T cells in healthy people across ages. It was with a sample-barcoded 5' primer and a J-beta primer mix that a second PCR of about 6 to 12 cycles was run. TCRdb redid the calling of the 5' RACE reads with MiXCR, one entry per CDR3 protein. In the table there are about 730,000 distinct CDR3 sequences, approximately 43% of which are singletons. The V end lost 0 bases, the J end lost 8 bases, and 14 bases lay between the germline ends. The CDR3 extends over 14 amino acids. Germline lookup yields CDR1 SGDLS and CDR2 YYNGEE. Study findings and constraints: With age, beta diversity per million T cells declined roughly linearly, significantly by 30 to 40.

The rearrangement links TRBV9 to TRBJ1-2; tentatively, D is TRBD1 (5 bases). The source material was blood. The source of this sequence is a woman aged 55 to 70 in good health. The CDR3 DNA reads TGTGCCAGCAGCGTAGGACAGACGAGCGAGGGCTACACCTTC. This gives the protein CASSVGQTSEGYTF.